This T cell receptor beta chain is from a study of T cell clonotyping in hematopoietic cell transplantation. This CDR3 has 14 residues. The germline CDR1 and CDR2 sequences are SGDLS and YYNGEE. J was trimmed by 8 bases and V by 2 bases; bases with no gene match: 8. Generated by immunoSEQ multiplex PCR, the TCRdb table keeps only in-frame clones and is missing some. The sample comprises a few thousand clones, under 90% of which are singletons, and roughly 28% rests with the top ten. The TCR comes from a male patient between 65 and 85 years old who had an allogeneic stem cell transplant from an unrelated donor, so T cells may come from the graft donor. Some clones in this sample may be carry-over from other donors' samples. This chain uses TRBV9 with TRBJ1-2; 8 bases fit TRBD1. This material consisted of peripheral blood mononuclear cells, taken 100 days after allogeneic stem cell transplant. CDR3 DNA: TGTGCCAGCAGCGTCCTAACAGGGGGGAACGGCTACACCTTC. It specifies CASSVLTGGNGYTF. The full variable domain, rest sourced from reference TRBV9 and TRBJ1-2, is DSGVTQTPKHLITATGQRVTLRCSPRSGDLSVYWYQQSLDQGLQFLIQYYNGEERAKGNILERFSAQQFPDLHSELNLSSLELGDSALYFCASSVLTGGNGYTFGSGTRLTVV.